This TCR beta chain was identified during a study of T cell changes during pregnancy in multiple sclerosis (dated 2019 in TCRdb). About the study as a whole: The study looked at changes in the T cell repertoire across pregnancy in women with multiple sclerosis.

Libraries came from the immunoSEQ multiplex PCR assay. TCRdb mirrors the immuneACCESS table, restricted to in-frame sequences. Some clones are absent from its copies; in checked studies, under half trace to an unresolved V gene, and the reason for the others is unknown. The sample yields over 45,000 clones; about 85% were counted once. The ten largest clones add up to around 0.38% of the sample. From the cysteine through the phenylalanine, the CDR3 covers 15 amino acids. Of the read, only the CDR3 DNA is kept; its 45 bases are in frame from base 1. CDR1 and CDR2, looked up from the germline V gene, are KGHSH and LQKENI. Compared with germline, V lacks 2 bases and J lacks 8 bases; bases without a gene match: 11. In the case of this clone: Its recognized antigen is unknown. The record has no base qualities; no much larger clone is one base away.

The chain is made from TRBV18 and TRBJ1-2; TRBD1 fits 7 bases in the junction. Specimen: CD4+ T cells from peripheral blood mononuclear cells, collected in the third trimester of pregnancy. This TCR was recovered from a female donor with multiple sclerosis, enrolled in a pregnancy study. The bases read TGTGCCAGCTCACCAACCACACGACAGGGACTGGGCTACACCTTC. It codes for CASSPTTRQGLGYTF. Supplemented by the reference TRBV18 and TRBJ1-2 proteins around the CDR3, the complete variable domain is NAGVMQNPRHLVRRRGQEARLRCSPMKGHSHVYWYRQLPEEGLKFMVYLQKENIIDESGMPKERFSAEFPKEGPSILRIQQVVRGDSAAYFCASSPTTRQGLGYTFGSGTRLTVV.